This TCR beta chain stems from a study of OX40 agonist ivuxolimab in advanced cancers. Background on the study: Age averaged 60 years (range about 23 to 80), and 82.7% were male.

Findings of the study overall: Both blood CD4+ and CD8+ T cells showed clonal growth by week 6 at 0.1 to 3.0 mg/kg. Patients with a partial response at 0.1-3.0 mg/kg had among the lowest clonal expansion.

Worth noting for this clone: What it binds is not known.

Assay: immunoSEQ multiplex PCR; the TCRdb copy retains only in-frame clones and omits some. The data contain tens of thousands of clones, approximately 94% of them singletons. The receptor's source is an adult with an advanced solid tumor such as melanoma, head and neck, liver or kidney cancer. This specimen consisted of CD4+ or CD8+ T cells sorted from blood, obtained in a trial of the OX40 agonist ivuxolimab.

For the CDR3, the DNA is TGCGCCAGCAGCCAGGGGGTCACAGGGTTCTATGGCTACACCTTC. This translates into CASSQGVTGFYGYTF. V is TRBV4-1 and J is TRBJ1-2; the D gene is possibly TRBD1 (6 bases). Germline V gene data show CDR1 as MGHRA and CDR2 as YSYEKL. CDR3 length equals 15 residues. V was pared by 3 bases and J by 4 bases, with 15 bases between.